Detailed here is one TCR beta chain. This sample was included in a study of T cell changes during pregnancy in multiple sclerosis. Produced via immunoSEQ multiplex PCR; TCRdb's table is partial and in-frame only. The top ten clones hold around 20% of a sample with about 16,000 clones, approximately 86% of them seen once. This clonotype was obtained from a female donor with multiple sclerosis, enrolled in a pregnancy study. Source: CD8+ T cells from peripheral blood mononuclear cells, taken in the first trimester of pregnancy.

The CDR3 DNA reads as TGTGCCAGCAGCTCGGGGACAGAACGGAATCAGCCCCAGCATTTT. It specifies CASSSGTERNQPQHF. The chain links TRBV5-6 to TRBJ1-5; TRBD1 matches at 7 bases. The length of the CDR3 is 15 residues. Trimming took 3 bases from V and 4 from J; bases not matched to a gene: 7. Germline V gene data show CDR1 as SGHDT and CDR2 as YYEEEE. The full variable domain, its missing parts supplied by reference TRBV5-6 and TRBJ1-5, is DAGVTQSPTHLIKTRGQQVTLRCSPKSGHDTVSWYQQALGQGPQFIFQYYEEEERQRGNFPDRFSGHQFPNYSSELNVNALLLGDSALYLCASSSGTERNQPQHFGDGTRLSIL.